This T cell receptor (beta chain) was identified during a study of blood T cell repertoires in COVID-19. Study-level information: The samples span acute and convalescent COVID-19 from the United States, Italy and Spain. T cells, B-cell-depleted T cells, or PBMCs provided the cDNA or gDNA that served as material.

This CDR3 has 15 residues. Trimming left V 5 bases short and J 2 bases short, with 18 bases between. Per germline, CDR1 GTSNPN and CDR2 SVGIG (reference sequence). There are a few counts of this clone. Original data processing: Estimated nucleated cell counts came from reference gene primer amplification. Only in-frame clones appear in the TCRdb table, and some are missing; sequencing was by immunoSEQ multiplex PCR. For V, J and clone size, that table is used; D and trimming come from the DNA. This sample has 380,000 or so clones, with about 89% found just once. The origin of this receptor is a man aged 40-50 years with acute or convalescent COVID-19. The sequencing input was peripheral blood. The V call is TRBV30, the J call TRBJ1-1, with D uncertain. As DNA, the CDR3 is TGTGCCTGGGCCCCCCTGAGGGTTGCAAACACTGAAGCTTTCTTT. Protein: CAWAPLRVANTEAFF.